The 17 T cell receptor beta chains reported below all come from one sample, sequenced in a study of Graves' ophthalmopathy and Graves' hyperthyroidism. The sequenced template was RNA, covering the TCR beta CDR3 region. The workflow started with a first-round RT-PCR run with HTBI primers and then moved on to a second-round multiplex PCR. A single record per CDR3 protein comes from TCRdb applying MiXCR to the multiplex PCR reads. This sample has approximately 1.2 million distinct CDR3 sequences, with about 36% found just once. Sequenced sample: peripheral blood or thyroid tissue (not recorded which). These receptor sequences come from an adult man with Graves' hyperthyroidism.

This sequence joins TRBV14 and TRBJ2-2; D perhaps matches TRBD2 (6 bases). The CDR3 sequence is 18 residues long. Trimming took off 0 bases at V and 0 bases at J, with 14 bases between the two ends. Germline CDR1 reads SGHDN; CDR2 reads FVKESK. This CDR3 is CASSQDWRAVPNTGELFF. As DNA, the CDR3 is TGTGCCAGCAGCCAAGATTGGAGGGCAGTTCCGAACACCGGGGAGCTGTTTTTT.

This clonotype has a handful of counts. This chain connects TRBV29-1 to TRBJ2-3; no definite D call. The germline gives CDR1 SQVTM, CDR2 ANQGSEA. The CDR3 loop spans 11 amino acids. Trimming pared 4 bases from V and 5 bases from J, leaving 7 bases between. CDR3 in amino acids: CSVVYVDTQYF. Written as DNA, the CDR3 is TGCAGCGTTGTTTATGTAGATACGCAGTATTTT.

The V and J genes are TRBV20-1 and TRBJ1-5; 10 bases are a match to TRBD1. Looked up from germline, CDR1 is DFQATT and CDR2 is SNEGSKA (reference sequence). After removal of 2 bases from V and 9 bases from J, the junction contained 16 bases not matched to a gene. The CDR3 consists of 17 residues. CDR3 DNA sequence: TGCAGTGCTAGAAAGACAGGGACAGGGGCCCTCGTTTGGCCCCAGCATTTT. Protein product: CSARKTGTGALVWPQHF.

This clonotype was observed many times. The V and J genes are TRBV29-1 and TRBJ1-4; 7 bases match TRBD1. Germline CDR1 and CDR2: SQVTM and ANQGSEA. The V gene end was trimmed by 6 bases and the J gene end by 4 bases; junction bases not matched to a gene: 5. The CDR3 has 13 amino acids. The CDR3: CSVPGQYNEKLFF. The CDR3 region has the DNA TGCAGCGTGCCGGGACAGTATAATGAAAAACTGTTTTTT.

The chain couples TRBV29-1 to TRBJ2-7; TRBD2 aligns across 13 bases. CDR1 SQVTM and CDR2 ANQGSEA come from the germline V gene. The ends lost 4 bases at V and 4 bases at J; junction bases unmatched: 7. There are 15 residues in the CDR3. The CDR3 sequence: CSVAVGLAGSYEQYF. As DNA, the CDR3 is TGCAGCGTTGCGGTGGGACTAGCGGGATCTTACGAGCAGTACTTC.

This clonotype has ten or more counts. The rearrangement links TRBV7-9 to TRBJ1-1; 9 bases agree with TRBD1. Trimming cost V 6 bases and J 4 bases; bases outside gene matches: 6. Per germline, CDR1 SEHNR and CDR2 FQNEAQ (reference sequence). CDR3 size: 14 residues. DNA of the CDR3: TGTGCCAGCAGAGGGACAGGGTCCACCACTGAAGCTTTCTTT. Translation: CASRGTGSTTEAFF.

V usage is TRBV7-9 and J usage is TRBJ2-7; D is uncertain. The CDR3 length is 15 residues. With 11 bases removed from V and 0 bases from J, the gap between germline ends came to 20 bases. Germline lookup yields CDR1 SEHNR and CDR2 FQNEAQ (reference sequence). CDR3 amino acids: CAEEPTGTYSYEQYV. The CDR3 bases are TGTGCCGAAGAGCCGACCGGAACCTACTCCTACGAGCAGTACGTC.

As regards this clonotype: This could be a read error, since a much larger clone is one nucleotide away. The V call is TRBV29-1, the J call TRBJ2-5; 7 bases line up with TRBD1. Germline-derived CDR1 and CDR2 are SQVTM and ANQGSEA. The CDR3 has 14 residues. Trimming took 5 bases from V and 5 from J; bases not matched to a gene: 11. The CDR3 reads CSVITWDRRETQYF. CDR3 DNA sequence: TGCAGCGTTATAACCTGGGACAGACGGGAGACCCAGTACTTC.

This clonotype came up a few times. The chain is built from TRBV20-1 and TRBJ2-5; 15 nucleotides line up with TRBD2. The CDR3 spans 20 residues. The germline CDR1 and CDR2 sequences are DFQATT and SNEGSKA (reference sequence). V lost 0 bases to trimming and J lost 0 bases; unmatched junction nucleotides: 11. CDR3 DNA: TGCAGTGCTAGAGACGGTGGGACTAGCGGGAGGAAACTCTACCAAGAGACCCAGTACTTC. It translates to CSARDGGTSGRKLYQETQYF.

Comment on this clonotype: A much larger clone lies a single base off, so this may be a read error. This chain uses TRBV7-3 with TRBJ2-5, with D tentatively TRBD1 (5 bases). This CDR3 has 13 amino acids. Germline V CDR1 and CDR2: SGHTA, FQGTGA. V dropped 5 bases and J dropped 7 bases, with 14 bases sitting between them. The CDR3 sequence: CASSPQDGVTQYF. The CDR3 region has the DNA TGTGCCAGCAGCCCACAGGATGGGGTGACCCAGTACTTC. Full variable domain (rest looked up from reference TRBV7-3 and TRBJ2-5): GAGVSQTPSNKVTEKGKYVELRCDPISGHTALYWYRQSLGQGPEFLIYFQGTGAADDSGLPNDRFFAVRPEGSVSTLKIQRTERGDSAVYLCASSPQDGVTQYFGPGTRLLVL.

This sequence joins TRBV29-1 and TRBJ1-3; TRBD1 matches at 9 bases. Germline loops: CDR1 SQVTM, CDR2 ANQGSEA. V lost 3 bases and J lost 2; bases outside the gene matches: 2. The CDR3 consists of 14 residues. CDR3 nucleotide sequence: TGCAGCGTTGAGAGGGACAGGGCTGGAAACACCATATATTTT. It codes for CSVERDRAGNTIYF.

The genes are TRBV12-3 or TRBV12-4 and TRBJ1-5; D call uncertain. This CDR3 is built from 12 residues. V dropped 5 bases and J dropped 6 bases, with 8 bases sitting between them. Here the CDR3 DNA reads TGTGCCAGCAGTGGAAGCGCTCAGCCCCAGCATTTT. Translated: CASSGSAQPQHF.

In this sample, this clonotype turned up a few times. The rearrangement joins TRBV2 to TRBJ1-5; maybe TRBD1 (5 bases). This CDR3 is 16 amino acids long. Looked up from germline, CDR1 is SNHLY and CDR2 is FYNNEI. The V gene lost 5 bases and the J gene lost 0 bases, with 14 bases spanning the gap. CDR3 sequence: CASSPWGQNSNQPQHF. The CDR3 coding sequence is TGTGCCAGCAGTCCCTGGGGCCAAAATAGCAATCAGCCCCAGCATTTT.

This clonotype was seen once. The J gene is TRBJ2-3, the V gene TRBV29-1; 9 positions match TRBD2. Germline loops: CDR1 SQVTM, CDR2 ANQGSEA. There are 15 residues in the CDR3. V gave up 0 bases and J gave up 5 bases; unmatched junction bases: 6. The CDR3 DNA follows: TGCAGCGTTGAAGAGGGGCTAGCGGGGCGAGATACGCAGTATTTT. Translated: CSVEEGLAGRDTQYF.

The chain is built from TRBV2 and TRBJ2-5; D gene uncertain. Deletions cut 6 bases from V and 13 bases from J, with 12 bases between. Germline CDR1 and CDR2: SNHLY and FYNNEI. The CDR3 extends over 10 amino acids. The CDR3 loop is CASRTEIPYF. The CDR3 DNA reads as TGTGCCAGCAGAACAGAGATCCCGTACTTC.

In its sample, this clonotype was seen a few times. The chain is built from TRBV11-1 and TRBJ2-7, with 7 bases identical to TRBD1. Trimming at V came to 5 bases and at J to 2 bases, leaving 9 bases not matched to a gene. The CDR3 runs to 15 residues. The germline V gene encodes CDR1 SGHAT and CDR2 FQDESV (reference sequence). The CDR3 sequence is CASSVNRGPTYEQYF. The DNA for the CDR3 is TGTGCCAGCAGCGTAAACAGGGGACCAACCTACGAGCAGTACTTC. Using reference TRBV11-1 and TRBJ2-7 for the parts outside the CDR3, the full variable domain is EAEVAQSPRYKITEKSQAVAFWCDPISGHATLYWYRQILGQGPELLVQFQDESVVDDSQLPKDRFSAERLKGVDSTLKIQPAELGDSAMYLCASSVNRGPTYEQYFGPGTRLTVT.

This clonotype was observed many times. This chain connects TRBV9 to TRBJ1-6; no reliable D call. This CDR3 has 14 residues. V was shortened by 0 bases and J by 7 bases, with 8 bases between the two germline ends. Germline V gene sequence: CDR1 SGDLS, CDR2 YYNGEE. In nucleotides, the CDR3 is TGTGCCAGCAGCGTAGCTCCAGCCAATTCACCCCTCCACTTT. Translating gives CASSVAPANSPLHF.